This T cell receptor beta chain is from a study of shared clonotypes between healthy human individuals. Germline V CDR1 and CDR2: SGHRS, YFSETQ. J was trimmed by 5 bases and V by 1 base; bases with no gene match: 13. The CDR3 extends over 17 amino acids. Authors' analysis steps: Because ImmunoSEQ provided only junction sequences with no quality scores, the filtering differed. The repertoire was sequenced with immunoSEQ multiplex PCR; TCRdb's copy has only in-frame clones and lacks some. That table is the source of V, J and clone size, and D and trimming were worked out from the DNA. Here the sample spans 760,000 or so clones, 90% to 98% being singletons. CD45RO negativity and positive selection for CCR7 defined naive CD8 cells, a population that excluded terminally differentiated effector memory CD45RA+ cells. This clone appeared once.

Sequencing was done on a sample of naive CD8+ T cells sorted from blood. V and J are TRBV5-1 and TRBJ2-5, with TRBD2 matching over 8 bases. The sequence was collected from a young man in good health. CDR3 in DNA: TGCGCCAGCAGCTTGTGGACTAGCCGGGAAGGAAGCGAGACCCAGTACTTC. Translation: CASSLWTSREGSETQYF. The entire variable domain, with the rest obtained from reference TRBV5-1 and TRBJ2-5, is as follows: KAGVTQTPRYLIKTRGQQVTLSCSPISGHRSVSWYQQTPGQGLQFLFEYFSETQRNKGNFPGRFSGRQFSNSRSEMNVSTLELGDSALYLCASSLWTSREGSETQYFGPGTRLLVL.